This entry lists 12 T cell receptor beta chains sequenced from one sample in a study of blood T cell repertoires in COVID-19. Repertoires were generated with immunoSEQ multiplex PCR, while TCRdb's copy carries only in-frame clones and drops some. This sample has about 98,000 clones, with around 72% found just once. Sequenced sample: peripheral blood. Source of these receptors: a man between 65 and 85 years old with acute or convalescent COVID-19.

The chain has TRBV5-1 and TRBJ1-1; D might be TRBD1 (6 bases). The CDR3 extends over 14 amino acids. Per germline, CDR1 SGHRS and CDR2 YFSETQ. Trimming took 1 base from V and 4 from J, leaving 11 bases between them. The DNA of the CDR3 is TGCGCCAGCAGCTTGAACTGGGGGCGCACTGAAGCTTTCTTT. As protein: CASSLNWGRTEAFF. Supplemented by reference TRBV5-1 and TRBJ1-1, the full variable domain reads KAGVTQTPRYLIKTRGQQVTLSCSPISGHRSVSWYQQTPGQGLQFLFEYFSETQRNKGNFPGRFSGRQFSNSRSEMNVSTLELGDSALYLCASSLNWGRTEAFFGQGTRLTVV.

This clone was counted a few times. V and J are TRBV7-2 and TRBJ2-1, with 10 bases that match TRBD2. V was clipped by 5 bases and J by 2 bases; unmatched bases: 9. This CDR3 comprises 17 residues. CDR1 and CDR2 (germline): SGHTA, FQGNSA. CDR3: CASSDRLSGRAYNEQFF. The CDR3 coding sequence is TGTGCCAGCAGCGATCGTTTGAGCGGGAGGGCCTACAATGAGCAGTTCTTC. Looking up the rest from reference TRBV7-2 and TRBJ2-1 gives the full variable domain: GAGVSQSPSNKVTEKGKDVELRCDPISGHTALYWYRQSLGQGLEFLIYFQGNSAPDKSGLPSDRFSAERTGGSVSTLTIQRTQQEDSAVYLCASSDRLSGRAYNEQFFGPGTRLTVL.

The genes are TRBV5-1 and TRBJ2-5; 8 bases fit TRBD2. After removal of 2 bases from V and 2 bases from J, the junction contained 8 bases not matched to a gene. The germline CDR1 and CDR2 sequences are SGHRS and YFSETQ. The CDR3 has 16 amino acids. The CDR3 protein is CASSFYSGTQQETQYF. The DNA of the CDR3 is TGCGCCAGCAGCTTTTATAGCGGGACCCAACAAGAGACCCAGTACTTC.

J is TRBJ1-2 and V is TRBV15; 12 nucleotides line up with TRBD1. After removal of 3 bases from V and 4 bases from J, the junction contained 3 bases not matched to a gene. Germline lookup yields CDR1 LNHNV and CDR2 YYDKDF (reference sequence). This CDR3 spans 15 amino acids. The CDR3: CATSRGQGATYGYTF. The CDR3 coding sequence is TGTGCCACCAGCAGGGGACAGGGGGCTACCTATGGCTACACCTTC.

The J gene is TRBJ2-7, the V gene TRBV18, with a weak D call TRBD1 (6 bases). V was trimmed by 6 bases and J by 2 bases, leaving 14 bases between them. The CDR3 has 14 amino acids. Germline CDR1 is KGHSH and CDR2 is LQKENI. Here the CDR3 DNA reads TGTGCCAGCTCCCCGCCTCAGGGGCCCTACGAGCAGTACTTC. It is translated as CASSPPQGPYEQYF.

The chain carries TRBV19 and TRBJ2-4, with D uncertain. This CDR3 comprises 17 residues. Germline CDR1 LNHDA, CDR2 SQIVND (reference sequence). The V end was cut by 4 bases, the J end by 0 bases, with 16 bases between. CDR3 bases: TGTGCCAGTAGTAGCATACTGACTGAACTAGCCAAAAACATTCAGTACTTC. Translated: CASSSILTELAKNIQYF.

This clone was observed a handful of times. Here the CDR3 reads CASSLGIRQETQYF. In nucleotides, the CDR3 is TGCGCCAGCAGCTTGGGTATCCGCCAAGAGACCCAGTACTTC. The chain recombines TRBV5-1 with TRBJ2-5; the D is unclear. The germline V and J ends were trimmed by 0 bases and 1 base, with 7 bases remaining between them. CDR1 and CDR2 (germline): SGHRS, YFSETQ. There are 14 residues in the CDR3.

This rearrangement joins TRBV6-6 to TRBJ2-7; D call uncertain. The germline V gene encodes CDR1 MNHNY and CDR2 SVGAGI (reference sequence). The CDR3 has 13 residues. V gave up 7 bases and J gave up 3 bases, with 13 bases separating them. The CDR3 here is CASTPSTGYEQYF. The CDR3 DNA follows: TGTGCCAGCACCCCCTCGACTGGCTACGAGCAGTACTTC.

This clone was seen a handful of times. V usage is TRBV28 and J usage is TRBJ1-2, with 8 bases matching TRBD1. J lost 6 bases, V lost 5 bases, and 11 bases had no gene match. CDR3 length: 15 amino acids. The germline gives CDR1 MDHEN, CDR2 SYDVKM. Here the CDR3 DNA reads TGTGCCAGCAGTGTAAACCCGGGACAGGCAGATGGCTACACCTTC. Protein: CASSVNPGQADGYTF.

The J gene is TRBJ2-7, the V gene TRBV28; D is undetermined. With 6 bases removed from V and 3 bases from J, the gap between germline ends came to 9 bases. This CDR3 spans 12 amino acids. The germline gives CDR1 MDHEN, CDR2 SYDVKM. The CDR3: CASSLTFYEQYF. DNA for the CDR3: TGTGCCAGCAGCCTTACTTTCTACGAGCAGTACTTC.

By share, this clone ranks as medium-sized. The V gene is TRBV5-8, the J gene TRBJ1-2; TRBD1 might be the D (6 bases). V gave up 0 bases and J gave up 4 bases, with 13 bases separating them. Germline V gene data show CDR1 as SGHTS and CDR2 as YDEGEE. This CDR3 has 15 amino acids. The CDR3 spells CASSLGLTGTYGYTF. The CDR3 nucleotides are TGTGCCAGCAGCTTGGGGTTGACAGGCACCTATGGCTACACCTTC.

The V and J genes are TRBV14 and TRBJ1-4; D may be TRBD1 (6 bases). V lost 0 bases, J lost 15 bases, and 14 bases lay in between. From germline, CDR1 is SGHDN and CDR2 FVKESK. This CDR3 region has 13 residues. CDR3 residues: CASSQDLGRGLFF. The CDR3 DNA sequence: TGTGCCAGCAGCCAAGATCTCGGCAGGGGATTGTTTTTT.